A single sample gave rise to the 17 T cell receptor beta chains below, sequenced in a study of blood T cell repertoires in COVID-19. Profiling relied on immunoSEQ multiplex PCR, and the TCRdb table lists in-frame clones only, not all of them. The sample contains 200,000 to 250,000 clones, around 84% of which appear only once. Source material: peripheral blood. These TCRs come from a man in his forties or fifties with acute or convalescent COVID-19.

In DNA, the CDR3 is TGTGCCAGCAGCTCATACAGGAACTCTGGAAACACCATATATTTT. Encoded protein: CASSSYRNSGNTIYF. The V and J genes are TRBV7-2 and TRBJ1-3; D perhaps matches TRBD1 (5 bases). Trimming left V 4 bases short and J 0 bases short, with 10 bases between. The CDR3 has 15 amino acids. Germline CDR1 is SGHTA and CDR2 is FQGNSA. The full variable domain, rest sourced from reference TRBV7-2 and TRBJ1-3, is GAGVSQSPSNKVTEKGKDVELRCDPISGHTALYWYRQSLGQGLEFLIYFQGNSAPDKSGLPSDRFSAERTGGSVSTLTIQRTQQEDSAVYLCASSSYRNSGNTIYFGEGSWLTVV.

The CDR3 is CASSLQLAGAGKQYF. In DNA form, the CDR3 reads TGTGCCAGCAGCTTACAACTAGCGGGTGCCGGTAAACAGTACTTC. V is TRBV11-2 and J is TRBJ2-5, with 9 positions matching TRBD2. Per the germline V gene, CDR1 is SGHAT and CDR2 is FQNNGV. This CDR3 region has 15 residues. V was pared by 2 bases and J by 11 bases, with 12 bases of the junction left unmatched.

V gene TRBV7-9 combines with J gene TRBJ1-6; D is uncertain. Trimming took off 5 bases at V and 0 bases at J, with 17 bases between the two ends. Germline lookup yields CDR1 SEHNR and CDR2 FQNEAQ (reference sequence). The CDR3 covers 18 residues. Here the CDR3 DNA reads TGTGCCAGCAGCCCCACCTGGGCGGGGATCTCCTATAATTCACCCCTCCACTTT. It codes for CASSPTWAGISYNSPLHF. The complete variable domain, with remaining parts taken from reference TRBV7-9 and TRBJ1-6, reads DTGVSQNPRHKITKRGQNVTFRCDPISEHNRLYWYRQTLGQGPEFLTYFQNEAQLEKSRLLSDRFSAERPKGSFSTLEIQRTEQGDSAMYLCASSPTWAGISYNSPLHFGNGTRLTVT.

This clone was detected once. The V and J genes are TRBV5-6 and TRBJ2-2; D possibly corresponds to TRBD1 (6 bases). CDR1 and CDR2 from the germline V gene are SGHDT and YYEEEE. This CDR3 region has 15 residues. The V gene lost 2 bases and the J gene lost 0 bases, with 8 bases spanning the gap. This CDR3 is CASSLGGANTGELFF. In nucleotides, the CDR3 is TGTGCCAGCAGCTTAGGGGGAGCGAACACCGGGGAGCTGTTTTTT.

The sample holds one count of this clone. The rearrangement links TRBV7-9 to TRBJ2-7; 10 bases are shared with TRBD1. The V segment lost 1 base and the J segment 7 bases; nucleotides outside the gene matches: 4. Germline values: CDR1 SEHNR, CDR2 FQNEAQ (reference sequence). The CDR3 spans 14 residues. The chain's CDR3 is CASSLVRTGGEQYF. The CDR3 DNA reads TGTGCCAGCAGCTTAGTTCGGACAGGGGGTGAGCAGTACTTC.

This CDR3 reads CASSEGQRNEKLFF. The CDR3 DNA follows: TGCGCCAGCAGCGAGGGACAGCGGAATGAAAAACTGTTTTTT. The chain has TRBV5-1 and TRBJ1-4, with 7 bases lining up with TRBD1. V was clipped by 4 bases and J by 5 bases; unmatched bases: 5. Germline V gives CDR1 SGHRS, CDR2 YFSETQ. The CDR3 spans 14 residues.

The chain recombines TRBV13 with TRBJ2-7, with D possibly being TRBD2 (5 bases). This CDR3 region has 14 residues. V shed 3 bases and J shed 2 bases, with 11 bases lying between them. Germline CDR1 and CDR2: PRHDT and FYEKMQ (reference sequence). The CDR3 nucleotides read TGTGCCAGCAGCTTTTTTGAGGGTACCTACGAGCAGTACTTC. Its translation is CASSFFEGTYEQYF.

The rearrangement links TRBV13 to TRBJ2-1; 8 positions match TRBD2. Germline-derived CDR1 and CDR2 are PRHDT and FYEKMQ (reference sequence). V shed 5 bases, J shed 5 bases, and the junction held 11 bases outside the gene matches. The CDR3 sequence is 16 residues long. CDR3 in DNA: TGTGCCAGCAGCCCCTTCAGCGGGGGCAATGACAATGAGCAGTTCTTC. Translating it yields CASSPFSGGNDNEQFF.

The V call is TRBV6-5, the J call TRBJ1-6; no firm D call. Germline CDR1 is MNHEY and CDR2 is SVGAGI. V was cut by 7 bases and J by 9 bases, with 13 bases left in between. This CDR3 has 13 amino acids. DNA for the CDR3: TGTGCCAGCACTAAAAGGGAGGGTTCACCCCTCCACTTT. Residues: CASTKREGSPLHF.

The rearrangement joins TRBV9 to TRBJ2-5; 13 positions agree with TRBD2. The V gene's germline CDR1 is SGDLS and CDR2 YYNGEE. With V trimmed by 0 bases and J by 5 bases, 4 bases remained unmatched. The length of the CDR3 is 16 residues. The DNA of the CDR3 is TGTGCCAGCAGCGTAGGCGGACTAGCGGGGGTTGAGACCCAGTACTTC. Amino acids: CASSVGGLAGVETQYF.

The chain employs TRBV5-1 and TRBJ1-1; a possible D gene is TRBD1 (6 bases). V was cut by 4 bases and J by 5 bases, with 21 bases left in between. This CDR3 contains 16 residues. CDR1 and CDR2 (germline): SGHRS, YFSETQ. CDR3 loop: CASSLGGPGKGTEAFF. In nucleotides, the CDR3 is TGCGCCAGCAGCCTGGGGGGGCCAGGGAAAGGAACTGAAGCTTTCTTT.

CDR3 sequence: CASSFRDIASYNEQFF. The CDR3 nucleotides read TGCGCCAGCAGTTTCCGGGACATCGCCTCCTACAATGAGCAGTTCTTC. V usage is TRBV5-1 and J usage is TRBJ2-1; possible D gene TRBD1, 6 bases. The germline CDR1 and CDR2 sequences are SGHRS and YFSETQ. Trimming stripped 5 bases from V and 0 bases from J, with 15 bases between. The CDR3 is 16 residues long.

The chain recombines TRBV18 with TRBJ2-4; weak D call: TRBD1 (5 bases). This CDR3 has 13 residues. V gave up 5 bases and J gave up 5 bases, with 10 bases separating them. Germline CDR1 and CDR2: KGHSH and LQKENI. The CDR3 region has the DNA TGTGCCAGCTCAGAAGGGGTTGAAAACATTCAGTACTTC. Its protein product is CASSEGVENIQYF. Full variable domain (missing parts from reference TRBV18 and TRBJ2-4): NAGVMQNPRHLVRRRGQEARLRCSPMKGHSHVYWYRQLPEEGLKFMVYLQKENIIDESGMPKERFSAEFPKEGPSILRIQQVVRGDSAAYFCASSEGVENIQYFGAGTRLSVL.

V gene TRBV6-2 or TRBV6-3 combines with J gene TRBJ1-3, with TRBD1 matching over 8 bases. Germline V CDR1 and CDR2: MNHEY, SVGEGT. This CDR3 contains 17 residues. V shed 0 bases and J 0 bases; nucleotides not matched to a gene: 4. The CDR3 DNA follows: TGTGCCAGCAGTTACTCGAACAGGGGGATCTCTGGAAACACCATATATTTT. Translation gives CASSYSNRGISGNTIYF.

The CDR3 region has the DNA TGTGCCAGCAACGGACTAGCGGGGGGGCAAGAGACCCAGTACTTC. Translating it yields CASNGLAGGQETQYF. The rearrangement links TRBV5-6 to TRBJ2-5; 15 nucleotides match TRBD2. In germline, CDR1 is SGHDT, CDR2 YYEEEE. J lost 2 bases, V lost 6 bases, and 2 bases had no gene match. The CDR3 extends over 15 amino acids.

The chain links TRBV2 to TRBJ1-1, with D possibly being TRBD1 (6 bases). Deletions cut 6 bases from V and 6 bases from J, with 17 bases between. CDR1 SNHLY and CDR2 FYNNEI come from the germline V gene. The CDR3 extends over 14 amino acids. CDR3 in amino acids: CASRTTGRLAEAFF. CDR3 DNA: TGTGCCAGCAGAACGACAGGCCGCCTCGCTGAAGCTTTCTTT.

This clone was seen only a few times. The chain's CDR3 is CASGDDGGRGSYEQYF. In nucleotides, the CDR3 is TGTGCTAGTGGAGATGATGGGGGCAGGGGTTCCTACGAGCAGTACTTC. This chain uses TRBV12-5 with TRBJ2-7, with a tentative D call TRBD1 (6 bases). From germline, CDR1 is LGHNT and CDR2 FRNRAP. V lost 6 bases and J lost 1, with 19 bases in between. This CDR3 region has 16 residues.